This T cell receptor (beta chain) was found in a study of cytomegalovirus exposure and HLA in healthy donors. Per the germline V gene, CDR1 is SNHLY and CDR2 is FYNNEI. Trimming removed 6 bases from V and 4 bases from J, with 8 bases in between. This CDR3 contains 12 residues. Primers: 60 Vbeta forward and 13 Jbeta reverse. The repertoire was sequenced with immunoSEQ multiplex PCR; TCRdb's copy has only in-frame clones and lacks some. The table lists fewer than 150,000 clones, 65% to 80% of them singletons. Of note for this clone: Its antigen is as yet unknown.

The study's findings and limits: Among the sequence variants, a highly shared cluster was likely an artifact of sequencing. Common viral pathogens seemed to be connected with several of the most significant clusters, according to a later analysis. Researchers counted around 180 TCR beta chains as cytomegalovirus-associated.

While unrecorded immune exposures were likely, the donors were nominally healthy when sampled. Sequencing used PBMCs. The chain uses TRBV2 and TRBJ2-3; D remains ambiguous. The receptor was derived from a woman aged 25 to 39 in good health and CMV-seronegative. CDR3: CASSQVSDTQYF. Here the CDR3 DNA reads TGTGCCAGCAGCCAGGTATCAGATACGCAGTATTTT.